The 7 T cell receptor beta chains reported below all come from one sample, sequenced in a study of spatial heterogeneity in lung cancer. TCRdb called the 5' RACE reads again in MiXCR, with one record for every CDR3 protein. The repertoire holds 30,000 to 40,000 distinct CDR3 sequences, with roughly 5.4% as singletons. Time point in this sample: sample taken at primary tumor resection. The sequences come from PBMCs, collected at surgery. The receptors originated from a female donor with early-stage non-small cell lung cancer.

The chain couples TRBV12-3 or TRBV12-4 to TRBJ1-5, with a tentative D call TRBD1 (6 bases). This CDR3 region has 14 residues. Between the trimmed V and J ends, which lost 6 bases and 4 bases, there was a span of 13 bases. The DNA of the CDR3 is TGTGCCAGCAGACCCGACAGGAGGAATCAGCCCCAGCATTTT. This encodes CASRPDRRNQPQHF.

This clonotype has a count of ten or more. The chain joins TRBV7-2 to TRBJ2-3; D perhaps matches TRBD2 (7 bases). There are 16 residues in the CDR3. Germline V gives CDR1 SGHTA, CDR2 FQGNSA. V lost 1 base to trimming and J lost 6 bases, with 17 bases between them. CDR3 DNA: TGTGCCAGCAGCTTAGGGCGCGGGGGCCGAGGGGATACGCAGTATTTT. It specifies CASSLGRGGRGDTQYF.

This clonotype came up many times. The V call is TRBV7-2, the J call TRBJ1-3; D not resolved. The CDR3 contains 12 residues. V lost 8 bases and J 3 bases, leaving 8 bases between the germline ends. The germline V gene has CDR1 SGHTA and CDR2 FQGNSA. The CDR3: CASGGRGNTIYF. CDR3 DNA: TGTGCCAGCGGCGGCCGTGGAAACACCATATATTTT.

This clonotype was counted between two and nine times. V gene TRBV5-6 combines with J gene TRBJ2-6, with D perhaps given as TRBD1 or TRBD2 (6 bases each). The CDR3 length is 17 residues. Deletions cut 0 bases from V and 2 bases from J, with 12 bases between. Germline assignment: CDR1 SGHDT and CDR2 YYEEEE. The chain's CDR3 is CASSLGIGGAGANVLTF. Written as DNA, the CDR3 is TGTGCCAGCAGCTTGGGGATCGGGGGCGCTGGGGCCAACGTCCTGACTTTC.

This clonotype was observed at least ten times. J is TRBJ2-7 and V is TRBV12-3 or TRBV12-4; TRBD1 aligns across 7 bases. The CDR3 extends over 13 amino acids. After removal of 5 bases from V and 2 bases from J, the junction contained 3 bases not matched to a gene. CDR3 sequence (DNA): TGTGCCAGCAGTCGAGGGACAGCCTACGAGCAGTACTTC. Translating it yields CASSRGTAYEQYF.

The V call is TRBV25-1, the J call TRBJ1-6; 7 bases map to TRBD1. Trimming cost V 4 bases and J 6 bases; bases outside gene matches: 6. Germline lookup yields CDR1 MGHDK and CDR2 SYGVNS. This CDR3 is 15 amino acids long. CDR3 amino acids: CASSGRGGINSPLHF. For the CDR3, the DNA is TGTGCCAGCAGTGGCAGGGGGGGGATTAATTCACCCCTCCACTTT.

This clonotype occurred many times. V is TRBV6-6 and J is TRBJ2-7; D might be TRBD1 (6 bases). CDR1 MNHNY and CDR2 SVGAGI come from the germline V gene (reference sequence). The CDR3 is 12 residues long. Trimming removed 5 bases from V and 5 bases from J, with 10 bases in between. The CDR3 here is CASSDRPHEQYF. The CDR3 region has the DNA TGTGCCAGCAGTGACAGGCCCCACGAGCAGTACTTC.